This T cell receptor (beta chain) is drawn from a study of tumor-infiltrating lymphocytes in localized non-small cell lung cancer. Profiling relied on immunoSEQ multiplex PCR, and the TCRdb table lists in-frame clones only, not all of them. The sample includes under 25,000 clones, approximately 70% seen only once; the top ten take over 12%. CDR3 size: 13 residues. CDR1 and CDR2 (germline): SGHTA, FQGTGA. J lost 12 bases, V lost 4 bases, and 8 bases had no gene match. The sample was lung tumor tissue. This sequence originates from a human donor with non-small cell lung cancer. The rearrangement joins TRBV7-3 to TRBJ2-1; the match to TRBD2 covers 8 bases. The CDR3 reads CASSYGPAGGQFF. Written as DNA, the CDR3 is TGTGCCAGCAGCTACGGACCGGCGGGGGGGCAGTTCTTC.